The TCR beta chain under discussion was sequenced for a study of blood T cells in healthy people across ages. The authors ran a second PCR of about 7 to 11 cycles using a sample-barcoded 5' primer and a J-beta primer mix. Researchers report that a template-switch adaptor with 12 random nucleotides tagged each cDNA molecule. The study obtained at least 2.5 million CDR3-containing paired-end reads from every sample. Each CDR3 protein is one row after TCRdb ran MiXCR on the 5' RACE reads. The data hold about 1 million distinct CDR3 sequences, with around 45% observed a single time. Germline values: CDR1 SGHTA, CDR2 FQGTGA. V lost 5 bases, J lost 1 base, and 12 bases lay in between. The CDR3 contains 14 residues.

The receptor was derived from a woman aged 55 to 70 in good health. Sequenced: blood. The chain joins TRBV7-3 to TRBJ2-7; tentatively, D is TRBD2 (5 bases). The CDR3 coding sequence is TGTGCCAGCAGCCCCTCGGACTTATCCTACGAGCAGTACTTC. This sequence encodes CASSPSDLSYEQYF.